The 25 T cell receptor beta chains presented below share a single source sample, sequenced in a study of shared clonotypes between healthy human individuals. Produced via immunoSEQ multiplex PCR; TCRdb's table is partial and in-frame only. The sample lists about 480,000 clones, roughly 79% occurring once. The sample comprised PBMCs. The receptor set was obtained from a woman aged 40 to 55 in good health. Some clones in this sample may be carry-over from other donors' samples.

Here the CDR3 reads CAWKRQMPNYGYTF. The CDR3 region has the DNA TGTGCCTGGAAAAGACAGATGCCTAACTATGGCTACACCTTC. This rearrangement joins TRBV30 to TRBJ1-2; D may be TRBD1 (5 bases). This CDR3 contains 14 residues. Per germline, CDR1 GTSNPN and CDR2 SVGIG (reference sequence). Trimming removed 4 bases from V and 0 bases from J, with 12 bases in between.

The genes are TRBV21-1 and TRBJ1-1; the D segment call TRBD1 is taken from the table without a DNA check. TRBV21-1 is recorded as a pseudogene. CDR3 size: 15 residues. The CDR3 sequence: CASSPNRSPNTEAFF. CDR3 DNA: TGTGCCAGCAGCCCGAACAGGTCACCGAACACTGAAGCTTTCTTT.

This chain uses TRBV19 with TRBJ2-5; TRBD2 might be the D (6 bases). This CDR3 has 13 residues. V was trimmed by 3 bases and J by 4 bases, leaving 9 bases between them. The germline CDR1 and CDR2 sequences are LNHDA and SQIVND (reference sequence). CDR3 in DNA: TGTGCCAGTAGTATTGCGGGGACAGAGACCCAGTACTTC. Protein sequence: CASSIAGTETQYF.

The DNA for the CDR3 is TGTGCCAGCAGCTTGGCCACGATCGGAAAACTGTTTTTT. This translates into CASSLATIGKLFF. V is TRBV5-4 and J is TRBJ1-4; D is unresolved. CDR1 and CDR2 from the germline V gene are SGHNT and YYREEE (reference sequence). The CDR3 runs to 13 residues. Trimming took 0 bases from V and 10 from J, leaving 10 bases between them. Based on the CDR3 plus reference TRBV5-4 and TRBJ1-4, the full variable domain is ETGVTQSPTHLIKTRGQQVTLRCSSQSGHNTVSWYQQALGQGPQFIFQYYREEENGRGNFPPRFSGLQFPNYSSELNVNALELDDSALYLCASSLATIGKLFFGSGTQLSVL.

This rearrangement joins TRBV10-3 to TRBJ2-3; 10 nucleotides line up with TRBD2. Germline assignment: CDR1 ENHRY and CDR2 SYGVKD. V dropped 0 bases and J dropped 2; count of bases not matched to a gene: 2. The CDR3 is made up of 16 amino acids. The CDR3 reads CAISESGTSVTDTQYF. The CDR3 region has the DNA TGTGCCATCAGTGAGTCGGGGACTAGCGTCACAGATACGCAGTATTTT.

V is TRBV18 and J is TRBJ2-7; D might be TRBD1 (5 bases). Germline V gives CDR1 KGHSH, CDR2 LQKENI. CDR3 size: 13 residues. With 2 bases removed from V and 5 bases from J, the gap between germline ends came to 10 bases. CDR3 region: CASSPRGVDEQYF. The CDR3 region has the DNA TGTGCCAGCTCACCAAGGGGTGTGGACGAGCAGTACTTC.

This rearrangement joins TRBV4-3 to TRBJ2-1, with 7 bases lining up with TRBD2. The CDR3 sequence is 14 residues long. Germline CDR1 LGHNA, CDR2 YSLEER. The ends lost 2 bases at V and 6 bases at J; junction bases unmatched: 4. The DNA of the CDR3 is TGCGCCAGCAGCCAATGGGAGGGCCGCAATGAGCAGTTCTTC. This encodes CASSQWEGRNEQFF.

V gene TRBV19 combines with J gene TRBJ2-5; possible D gene TRBD1, 6 bases. This CDR3 spans 18 amino acids. Germline-derived CDR1 and CDR2 are LNHDA and SQIVND (reference sequence). Trimming took 7 bases from V and 1 from J, leaving 25 bases between them. As DNA, the CDR3 is TGTGCCAGTACCCCCTCCCCCCGCCAGGGGAAAGGCCAAGAGACCCAGTACTTC. This sequence encodes CASTPSPRQGKGQETQYF.

V and J are TRBV23-1 and TRBJ1-2; D not certain. TRBV23-1 is an ORF, with its function uncertain. This CDR3 comprises 15 residues. Trimming removed 2 bases at V and 7 bases at J, with 17 bases between. CDR3 residues: CASSQVAHPRGGYTF. The CDR3 nucleotides are TGCGCCAGCAGTCAAGTCGCCCACCCGCGAGGTGGCTACACCTTC.

V gene TRBV11-3 combines with J gene TRBJ2-1, with D unclear. The CDR3 has 14 amino acids. The germline V gene has CDR1 SGHNT and CDR2 YENEEA. Trimming stripped 7 bases from V and 0 bases from J, with 10 bases between. The CDR3 sequence is CASTRWGSYNEQFF. The CDR3 region has the DNA TGTGCCAGCACGAGGTGGGGCTCCTACAATGAGCAGTTCTTC.

The chain links TRBV5-1 to TRBJ2-3; 11 positions match TRBD2. The germline gives CDR1 SGHRS, CDR2 YFSETQ. The CDR3 runs to 18 residues. Unmatched junction bases numbered 15, after V lost 4 bases and J lost 5 bases. In DNA form, the CDR3 reads TGCGCCAGCAGCCCAGCCGGGACTAGCGGCCTCCTCCAAGATACGCAGTATTTT. Translation: CASSPAGTSGLLQDTQYF.

The J gene is TRBJ1-1, the V gene TRBV19; D may be TRBD1 (5 bases). Germline CDR1 LNHDA, CDR2 SQIVND (reference sequence). V dropped 5 bases and J dropped 5 bases, with 21 bases sitting between them. The CDR3 covers 16 residues. The CDR3: CASSPERRGAQTEAFF. For the CDR3, the DNA is TGTGCCAGTAGTCCCGAGAGGCGAGGGGCGCAGACTGAAGCTTTCTTT.

This clone was observed once. The genes are TRBV7-2 and TRBJ2-7; 9 bases align to TRBD2. In germline, CDR1 is SGHTA, CDR2 FQGNSA. Trimming took 3 bases from V and 2 from J; bases not matched to a gene: 2. This CDR3 is 14 amino acids long. CDR3 sequence (DNA): TGTGCCAGCAGCTTTAGCGGGGGAGCCTACGAGCAGTACTTC. It translates to CASSFSGGAYEQYF.

The chain employs TRBV6-1 and TRBJ1-2, with D hard to call. The ends were cut back, 2 bases at V and 8 bases at J, with 12 bases in the middle. The CDR3 has 13 amino acids. Germline loops: CDR1 MNHNS, CDR2 SASEGT. CDR3 DNA sequence: TGTGCCAGCAGTGAACCTGGGCTGGGAGGCTACACCTTC. Translation gives CASSEPGLGGYTF.

This clone was observed a single time. V is TRBV9 and J is TRBJ2-7, with 10 bases that match TRBD2. Germline CDR1 reads SGDLS; CDR2 reads YYNGEE. This CDR3 has 15 amino acids. J lost 3 bases, V lost 0 bases, and 3 bases had no gene match. CDR3 DNA: TGTGCCAGCAGCGTAGACGGGACTAGCGTCTACGAGCAGTACTTC. Translated, it gives CASSVDGTSVYEQYF.

The CDR3 nucleotides read TGTGCCAGCAGTTCCCGACCGGGACTAGGTAATGACGAGCAGTACTTC. Protein: CASSSRPGLGNDEQYF. The genes are TRBV27 and TRBJ2-7; TRBD2 matches at 8 bases. In germline, CDR1 is MNHEY, CDR2 SMNVEV (reference sequence). Unmatched junction bases numbered 13, after V lost 4 bases and J lost 5 bases. There are 16 residues in the CDR3.

The chain combines TRBV7-9 with TRBJ2-3; 10 positions agree with TRBD2. CDR1 and CDR2 (germline): SEHNR, FQNEAQ (reference sequence). The J segment lost 4 bases and the V segment lost 7 bases, leaving 8 bases of the junction unmatched. This CDR3 spans 15 amino acids. The DNA for the CDR3 is TGTGCCAGCACCCCTGGGACTAGCGTGGCAGATACGCAGTATTTT. Amino acids: CASTPGTSVADTQYF.

The rearrangement links TRBV18 to TRBJ2-5; a possible D gene is TRBD2 (6 bases). Germline assignment: CDR1 KGHSH and CDR2 LQKENI. The V end was cut by 0 bases, the J end by 2 bases, with 10 bases between. The CDR3 contains 15 residues. The CDR3 nucleotides are TGTGCCAGCTCACCACCGGTAGCGGCTCAAGAGACCCAGTACTTC. Protein product: CASSPPVAAQETQYF.

The chain uses TRBV5-1 and TRBJ1-2; 7 nucleotides match TRBD1. V trimming: 0 bases; J trimming: 8 bases; junction bases outside the gene matches: 1. The CDR3 loop spans 12 amino acids. Germline CDR1 and CDR2: SGHRS and YFSETQ. The CDR3 sequence: CASSLDRGGYTF. The CDR3 DNA follows: TGCGCCAGCAGCTTGGACAGGGGAGGCTACACCTTC. The whole variable domain, filled in from reference TRBV5-1 and TRBJ1-2, reads KAGVTQTPRYLIKTRGQQVTLSCSPISGHRSVSWYQQTPGQGLQFLFEYFSETQRNKGNFPGRFSGRQFSNSRSEMNVSTLELGDSALYLCASSLDRGGYTFGSGTRLTVV.

The chain joins TRBV6-1 to TRBJ1-6; 8 nucleotides match TRBD1. The CDR3 runs to 14 residues. Unmatched junction bases numbered 9, after V lost 7 bases and J lost 10 bases. Looked up from germline, CDR1 is MNHNS and CDR2 is SASEGT. The CDR3 loop reads CASTSGGADSPLHF. CDR3 nucleotides: TGTGCCAGCACCTCAGGGGGCGCAGACTCACCCCTCCACTTT.

The chain joins TRBV6-5 to TRBJ2-5; tentatively, D is TRBD2 (5 bases). V shed 4 bases and J shed 5 bases, with 20 bases lying between them. The CDR3 totals 16 residues. CDR1 is MNHEY and CDR2 is SVGAGI in the germline V gene. The CDR3 loop is CASSSPRRASGETQYF. The CDR3 nucleotides read TGTGCCAGCAGTTCCCCCCGGCGCGCCTCGGGGGAGACCCAGTACTTC.

The chain has TRBV5-1 and TRBJ1-1, with TRBD1 matching over 7 bases. V trimming: 2 bases; J trimming: 8 bases; junction bases outside the gene matches: 3. The CDR3 loop spans 12 amino acids. Per germline, CDR1 SGHRS and CDR2 YFSETQ. The CDR3 coding sequence is TGCGCCAGCAGCTTTCAGGGGGTCGAAGCTTTCTTT. Its protein product is CASSFQGVEAFF.

The chain is built from TRBV7-9 and TRBJ1-4; D perhaps matches TRBD1 (5 bases). Germline V gives CDR1 SEHNR, CDR2 FQNEAQ (reference sequence). This CDR3 has 14 residues. Trimming left V 3 bases short and J 6 bases short, with 11 bases between. The CDR3 region is CASSFDRGHEKLFF. The CDR3 nucleotides are TGTGCCAGCAGCTTCGATAGGGGTCATGAAAAACTGTTTTTT. The full variable domain, its missing parts supplied by reference TRBV7-9 and TRBJ1-4, is DTGVSQNPRHKITKRGQNVTFRCDPISEHNRLYWYRQTLGQGPEFLTYFQNEAQLEKSRLLSDRFSAERPKGSFSTLEIQRTEQGDSAMYLCASSFDRGHEKLFFGSGTQLSVL.

The chain has TRBV15 and TRBJ1-3; TRBD1 agrees at 9 bases. This CDR3 comprises 16 residues. Germline assignment: CDR1 LNHNV and CDR2 YYDKDF (reference sequence). The V gene end was trimmed by 5 bases and the J gene end by 6 bases; junction bases not matched to a gene: 11. CDR3 sequence (DNA): TGTGCCACCAGCTGGAGGGGCGGACAGGGGAAAAACACCATATATTTT. Its translation is CATSWRGGQGKNTIYF.

The gene calls are TRBV27 and TRBJ1-5; D possibly corresponds to TRBD1 (5 bases). Looked up from germline, CDR1 is MNHEY and CDR2 is SMNVEV (reference sequence). V lost 2 bases and J 6 bases, leaving 11 bases between the germline ends. This CDR3 spans 14 amino acids. In DNA form, the CDR3 reads TGTGCCAGCAGTTTACAGGGCTGGAGTCAGCCCCAGCATTTT. Amino acids: CASSLQGWSQPQHF.